This T cell receptor (beta chain) originates from a study of beta chain features in type 1 diabetes. Germline trimming cut 1 base from V and 5 bases from J; bases unmatched to any gene: 6. Germline CDR1 reads KGHSH; CDR2 reads LQKENI. The CDR3 spans 15 residues. The entirety of the isolated RNA underwent reverse transcription, so expressed TCRB transcripts were sequenced. Here immunoSEQ multiplex PCR was the method, and the copy in TCRdb shows in-frame clones only, minus some. This table holds some 44,000 clones, 50% found once. The rearrangement uses TRBV18 and TRBJ1-1, with 8 bases aligning to TRBD1. The sequenced material came from stem cell memory CD4+ T cells from blood. This TCR derives from a woman between 25 and 40 years old in good health. The CDR3, as DNA: TGTGCCAGCTCACCACAAAGACAGGGGAGTACTGAAGCTTTCTTT. Protein: CASSPQRQGSTEAFF. Variable domain in full (rest from reference TRBV18 and TRBJ1-1): NAGVMQNPRHLVRRRGQEARLRCSPMKGHSHVYWYRQLPEEGLKFMVYLQKENIIDESGMPKERFSAEFPKEGPSILRIQQVVRGDSAAYFCASSPQRQGSTEAFFGQGTRLTVV.